This T cell receptor beta chain is from a study of chemoradiotherapy in HPV16-positive cancers. Turning to the study itself: Candidate HPV-specific clones and shared TCR motifs came from a couple of HPV16-positive patients.

The CDR3 consists of 16 residues. The germline CDR1 and CDR2 sequences are MDHEN and SYDVKM. J was trimmed by 9 bases and V by 6 bases; bases with no gene match: 15. Over chemoradiotherapy, repertoires were sampled more than once. The assay was immunoSEQ multiplex PCR, and TCRdb's table has in-frame clones only and misses some. The sample consists of roughly 11,000 clones, around 75% of them appearing once. As for this clone: Its specificity is unknown.

Study results and caveats: During treatment, candidate HPV-specific clones and E7-related motifs expanded in tumor.

The receptor comes from a human donor with HPV-associated anogenital cancer. The sample was acquired from a patient who underwent chemoradiotherapy. The chain carries TRBV28 and TRBJ2-1; 9 bases align to TRBD1. CDR3 sequence reads: CASSFRTGTGLTEQFF. CDR3 DNA: TGTGCCAGCAGCTTCCGAACCGGGACAGGGCTCACTGAGCAGTTCTTC.